Given below is one TCR beta chain in context. This entry is derived from a study of preoperative IRX-2 immunotherapy in early breast cancer. Treatment indicated: preoperative locoregional IRX-2 cytokine immunotherapy. Samples came from a phase Ib trial of preoperative locoregional IRX-2 cytokine immunotherapy. Method: immunoSEQ multiplex PCR; TCRdb's copy keeps in-frame clones and lacks some. The table shows 35,000 to 50,000 clones, with roughly 94% occurring only once. Between the trimmed V and J ends, which lost 3 bases and 3 bases, there was a span of 14 bases. From germline, CDR1 is SGHDN and CDR2 FVKESK. The CDR3 is 15 residues long.

Sequencing was performed on tumor tissue, taken after IRX-2 immunotherapy. The gene calls are TRBV14 and TRBJ1-2; the D is unclear. This sequence was found in a human donor with breast cancer. CDR3 protein: CASSQAIGSDYGYTF. The CDR3 nucleotides are TGTGCCAGCAGCCAGGCGATCGGCAGCGACTATGGCTACACCTTC.